One and the same sample provided the 31 T cell receptor beta chains below, sequenced in a study of blood T cells in healthy people across ages. Combining a sample-barcoded 5' primer with a J-beta primer mix, a second PCR ran for roughly 7 to 11 cycles. TCRdb processed the 5' RACE reads anew with MiXCR; each CDR3 protein has one entry. The sample shows 1 million or so distinct CDR3 sequences, around 45% of them seen only once. Sample: blood. The receptor source for this set is a woman aged 55-70 years in good health.

This clonotype was observed a handful of times. This chain uses TRBV3-1 with TRBJ2-5, with TRBD2 matching 10 bases. This CDR3 contains 16 residues. The V and J ends lost 3 bases and 5 bases, in that order; junction bases with no gene match: 9. Germline V lookup: CDR1 LGHDT, CDR2 YNNKEL (reference sequence). The chain's CDR3 is CASSHRSLAGVETQYF. In DNA form, the CDR3 reads TGTGCCAGCAGCCATCGAAGTCTAGCGGGAGTCGAGACCCAGTACTTC.

In its sample, this clonotype was seen once. The chain links TRBV6-5 to TRBJ1-1; D call uncertain. V lost 0 bases, J lost 12 bases, and 8 bases lay in between. The CDR3 contains 11 residues. Germline V gene data show CDR1 as MNHEY and CDR2 as SVGAGI. CDR3 DNA: TGTGCCAGCAGTTACTCGGGCAGCACTTTCTTT. Its protein is CASSYSGSTFF.

The rearrangement uses TRBV28 and TRBJ2-7; D is undetermined. The germline V and J ends were trimmed by 5 bases and 3 bases, with 14 bases remaining between them. CDR3 length: 14 amino acids. From germline, CDR1 is MDHEN and CDR2 SYDVKM. CDR3 residues: CASSPRVQNYEQYF. The DNA of the CDR3 is TGTGCCAGCAGTCCCCGCGTTCAGAACTACGAGCAGTACTTC.

This clonotype has a count of ten or more. The chain links TRBV5-6 to TRBJ2-3, with D uncertain. The V gene's germline CDR1 is SGHDT and CDR2 YYEEEE. Trimming cost V 0 bases and J 1 base, with 9 bases left between them. The CDR3 sequence is 15 residues long. CDR3 bases: TGTGCCAGCAGCTTGGTTGGTATTCGCACAGATACGCAGTATTTT. This gives the protein CASSLVGIRTDTQYF.

This clonotype came up many times. The rearrangement links TRBV27 to TRBJ2-7; D might be TRBD1 (6 bases). The CDR3 totals 13 residues. Germline V gives CDR1 MNHEY, CDR2 SMNVEV (reference sequence). Trimming left V 5 bases short and J 3 bases short, with 11 bases between. CDR3 amino acids: CASSPRTDYEQYF. CDR3 sequence (DNA): TGTGCCAGCAGTCCAAGGACAGACTACGAGCAGTACTTC.

This clonotype was recorded a few times. The CDR3 nucleotides are TGTGCCAGCAGTGAAGGGACAGGGGTGAGGAATGAGCAGTTCTTC. This translates into CASSEGTGVRNEQFF. This chain uses TRBV25-1 with TRBJ2-1, with 10 bases matching TRBD1. The CDR3 consists of 15 residues. The J segment lost 7 bases and the V segment lost 2 bases, leaving 5 bases of the junction unmatched. Germline V gene lookup returns CDR1 MGHDK and CDR2 SYGVNS.

The CDR3 DNA reads TGTGCCAGCAGTGGTCGCAGGGTCCCCGGGAGTCAGCCCCAGCATTTT. Its protein is CASSGRRVPGSQPQHF. The J gene is TRBJ1-5, the V gene TRBV2; D is possibly TRBD1 (5 bases). Trimming took off 4 bases at V and 6 bases at J, with 19 bases between the two ends. This CDR3 spans 16 amino acids. Germline loops: CDR1 SNHLY, CDR2 FYNNEI. The complete variable domain, with remaining parts taken from reference TRBV2 and TRBJ1-5, reads EPEVTQTPSHQVTQMGQEVILRCVPISNHLYFYWYRQILGQKVEFLVSFYNNEISEKSEIFDDQFSVERPDGSNFTLKIRSTKLEDSAMYFCASSGRRVPGSQPQHFGDGTRLSIL.

The V call is TRBV6-1, the J call TRBJ2-1; no clear D gene. Trimming stripped 7 bases from V and 10 bases from J, with 17 bases between. The germline V gene encodes CDR1 MNHNS and CDR2 SASEGT. The CDR3 consists of 13 residues. As DNA, the CDR3 is TGTGCCAGCACCCCGAACCGTAAGGGCGAGCAGTTCTTC. It encodes CASTPNRKGEQFF.

The chain has TRBV4-3 and TRBJ2-7, with D possibly TRBD1 on 6 matching bases. V gave up 4 bases and J gave up 2 bases, with 12 bases separating them. The CDR3 consists of 14 residues. Germline V CDR1 and CDR2: LGHNA, YSLEER. Here the CDR3 DNA reads TGCGCCAGCAGCCTCCGGGACAACACCTACGAGCAGTACTTC. This gives the protein CASSLRDNTYEQYF.

The J gene is TRBJ2-1, the V gene TRBV20-1; 8 nucleotides line up with TRBD2. Germline loops: CDR1 DFQATT, CDR2 SNEGSKA (reference sequence). Trimming removed 0 bases from V and 3 bases from J; junction bases left unmatched: 7. This CDR3 is 16 amino acids long. The DNA of the CDR3 is TGCAGTGCTAGAGATTTCGGGAGGGCCCTCTACAATGAGCAGTTCTTC. Translating it yields CSARDFGRALYNEQFF.

The chain couples TRBV6-5 to TRBJ1-2, with a tentative D call TRBD1 (5 bases). Germline V CDR1 and CDR2: MNHEY, SVGAGI. The CDR3 spans 14 residues. V lost 9 bases, J lost 8 bases, and 22 bases lay in between. The CDR3, as DNA: TGTGCCAGTAGTCCCAAGACGGGACCCGCGGGCTACACCTTC. Encoded protein: CASSPKTGPAGYTF.

This rearrangement joins TRBV6-6 to TRBJ2-7, with D possibly being TRBD1 (6 bases). The CDR3 loop spans 14 amino acids. Trimming pared 2 bases from V and 1 base from J, leaving 9 bases between. CDR1 and CDR2 from the germline V gene are MNHNY and SVGAGI (reference sequence). CDR3 protein: CASSYETGSYEQYF. The CDR3 nucleotides read TGTGCCAGCAGTTACGAAACAGGGTCCTACGAGCAGTACTTC.

This chain joins TRBV7-9 and TRBJ2-2; 9 nucleotides agree with TRBD1. Per germline, CDR1 SEHNR and CDR2 FQNEAQ (reference sequence). Unmatched junction bases numbered 7, after V lost 3 bases and J lost 5 bases. This CDR3 is built from 16 residues. Here the CDR3 DNA reads TGTGCCAGCAGCTTCACAGGGGGCTGGCGGACCGGGGAGCTGTTTTTT. This sequence encodes CASSFTGGWRTGELFF.

This clonotype was picked up a small number of times. This sequence joins TRBV2 and TRBJ2-1; possibly TRBD1 for D (5 bases). Germline V gene data show CDR1 as SNHLY and CDR2 as FYNNEI. The CDR3 length is 14 residues. The V gene lost 3 bases and the J gene lost 3 bases, with 9 bases spanning the gap. This CDR3 reads CASSEWGDYNEQFF. In nucleotides, the CDR3 is TGTGCCAGCAGTGAGTGGGGCGACTACAATGAGCAGTTCTTC.

As concerns this clonotype: A single base separates this from a much larger clone, so it may be a read error. V is TRBV12-3 or TRBV12-4 and J is TRBJ1-2, with D uncertain. The CDR3 consists of 13 residues. V was clipped by 5 bases and J by 4 bases, with 11 bases between them. The CDR3, as DNA: TGTGCCAGCAGTGTCCAGGAGGCCTATGGCTACACCTTC. As protein: CASSVQEAYGYTF.

The chain links TRBV24-1 to TRBJ2-7; D may be TRBD2 (6 bases). Germline CDR1 KGHDR, CDR2 SFDVKD. CDR3 length: 11 amino acids. Trimming took off 7 bases at V and 10 bases at J, with 13 bases between the two ends. The DNA for the CDR3 is TGTGCCACCAGCGGGGGAGAGGCCCAGTACTTC. This gives the protein CATSGGEAQYF.

V usage is TRBV7-9 and J usage is TRBJ1-1; a weak D match, TRBD1 (6 bases). The CDR3 spans 13 residues. V lost 3 bases, J lost 5 bases, and 10 bases lay in between. Germline loops: CDR1 SEHNR, CDR2 FQNEAQ (reference sequence). The chain's CDR3 is CASSLGGQTEAFF. The CDR3 nucleotides are TGTGCCAGCAGCTTGGGGGGGCAAACTGAAGCTTTCTTT.

J is TRBJ2-1 and V is TRBV12-3 or TRBV12-4; TRBD1 matches at 8 bases. The CDR3 has 15 residues. J gave up 3 bases and V 1 base, and 2 bases lay outside the gene matches. As DNA, the CDR3 is TGTGCCAGCAGTTTAGGGACAGGGTACTACAATGAGCAGTTCTTC. Translated, it gives CASSLGTGYYNEQFF.

This clonotype has a handful of counts. The V and J genes are TRBV27 and TRBJ2-6; D may correspond to TRBD1 or TRBD2 (5 bases each). The V end was cut by 6 bases, the J end by 4 bases, with 10 bases between. Germline V lookup: CDR1 MNHEY, CDR2 SMNVEV (reference sequence). CDR3 length: 14 amino acids. CDR3 protein: CASRRGVGANVLTF. Here the CDR3 DNA reads TGTGCCAGCAGAAGGGGAGTCGGGGCCAACGTCCTGACTTTC.

This clonotype was observed a few times. This rearrangement joins TRBV20-1 to TRBJ2-5; 8 positions match TRBD1. Germline values: CDR1 DFQATT, CDR2 SNEGSKA (reference sequence). V trimming: 6 bases; J trimming: 5 bases; junction bases outside the gene matches: 14. This CDR3 contains 15 residues. The CDR3 sequence: CSAVSGTGLEETQYF. For the CDR3, the DNA is TGCAGTGCCGTATCCGGGACAGGCCTGGAGGAGACCCAGTACTTC.

The chain carries TRBV20-1 and TRBJ2-5, with 9 bases aligning to TRBD2. Germline V CDR1 and CDR2: DFQATT, SNEGSKA (reference sequence). The trim removed 0 bases at V and 7 bases at J, leaving 12 bases unmatched. This CDR3 contains 16 residues. The CDR3 nucleotides are TGCAGTGCTAGAGATCGGGCTAGCGGGGATCCGTGGACCCAGTACTTC. This sequence encodes CSARDRASGDPWTQYF.

This clonotype came up many times. The chain has TRBV7-2 and TRBJ2-1; perhaps TRBD2 as D (6 bases). V lost 1 base to trimming and J lost 0 bases, with 13 bases between them. The CDR3 covers 17 residues. Germline lookup yields CDR1 SGHTA and CDR2 FQGNSA. The CDR3 here is CASSLVWLAPSYNEQFF. The CDR3 nucleotides are TGTGCCAGCAGCTTAGTATGGCTAGCGCCCTCCTACAATGAGCAGTTCTTC. Full variable domain (rest looked up from reference TRBV7-2 and TRBJ2-1): GAGVSQSPSNKVTEKGKDVELRCDPISGHTALYWYRQSLGQGLEFLIYFQGNSAPDKSGLPSDRFSAERTGGSVSTLTIQRTQQEDSAVYLCASSLVWLAPSYNEQFFGPGTRLTVL.

V is TRBV27 and J is TRBJ2-7; D unclear. Trimming removed 5 bases from V and 2 bases from J, with 13 bases in between. The CDR3 is 14 residues long. CDR1 is MNHEY and CDR2 is SMNVEV in the germline V gene (reference sequence). CDR3 in amino acids: CASSPAVGPYEQYF. CDR3 coding DNA: TGTGCCAGCAGTCCAGCCGTCGGACCCTACGAGCAGTACTTC.

This clonotype was counted between two and nine times. This chain uses TRBV2 with TRBJ1-4; D gene ambiguous. CDR3 length equals 15 residues. Trimming cost V 5 bases and J 4 bases, with 14 bases left between them. Per the germline V gene, CDR1 is SNHLY and CDR2 is FYNNEI. The CDR3 region has the DNA TGTGCCAGCAGTACCGGCGAGGGTTATAATGAAAAACTGTTTTTT. It yields the protein CASSTGEGYNEKLFF.

The sample holds a few counts of this clonotype. The chain recombines TRBV20-1 with TRBJ2-5, with a weak D call TRBD2 (5 bases). The end of the DNA fits TRBJ2-7 better, so the J call may be wrong. CDR3 length equals 13 residues. Germline assignment: CDR1 DFQATT and CDR2 SNEGSKA (reference sequence). The CDR3 DNA follows: TGCAGTGCTCCTTTGAGGACCAGCGGCGAGCAGTACTTC. Protein sequence: CSAPLRTSGEQYF.

This clonotype has just one count. This chain uses TRBV15 with TRBJ2-2; tentatively, D is TRBD2 (6 bases). Germline V lookup: CDR1 LNHNV, CDR2 YYDKDF (reference sequence). Trimming removed 7 bases at V and 7 bases at J, with 13 bases between. The CDR3 consists of 13 residues. The CDR3 loop reads CATNPGGSGELFF. Written as DNA, the CDR3 is TGTGCCACCAATCCCGGAGGGAGCGGGGAGCTGTTTTTT. Using reference TRBV15 and TRBJ2-2 for the parts outside the CDR3, the full variable domain is DAMVIQNPRYQVTQFGKPVTLSCSQTLNHNVMYWYQQKSSQAPKLLFHYYDKDFNNEADTPDNFQSRRPNTSFCFLDIRSPGLGDTAMYLCATNPGGSGELFFGEGSRLTVL.

This chain joins TRBV9 and TRBJ1-1; 9 bases align to TRBD1. From germline, CDR1 is SGDLS and CDR2 YYNGEE. This CDR3 comprises 14 residues. J gave up 4 bases and V 4 bases, and 5 bases lay outside the gene matches. CDR3 bases: TGTGCCAGCAGCCCTCAGGACAGGGGCACTGAAGCTTTCTTT. It encodes CASSPQDRGTEAFF.

The chain combines TRBV5-1 with TRBJ2-5, with 14 bases aligning to TRBD2. CDR1 is SGHRS and CDR2 is YFSETQ in the germline V gene. V dropped 6 bases and J dropped 4; count of bases not matched to a gene: 14. CDR3 size: 18 residues. The CDR3 loop is CASTQPGGGLAGVETQYF. The CDR3 nucleotides are TGCGCCAGCACCCAACCCGGAGGGGGACTAGCGGGAGTAGAGACCCAGTACTTC.

The chain has TRBV7-9 and TRBJ2-5, with a tentative D call TRBD1 (7 bases). V was cut by 3 bases and J by 4 bases, with 15 bases left in between. CDR1 is SEHNR, CDR2 FQNEAQ, per germline (reference sequence). CDR3 length: 15 amino acids. This CDR3 is CASSFTPQGGETQYF. CDR3 DNA sequence: TGTGCCAGCAGCTTCACACCTCAGGGGGGAGAGACCCAGTACTTC.

The chain combines TRBV20-1 with TRBJ2-2; 9 positions match TRBD2. Trimming at V came to 4 bases and at J to 5 bases, leaving 5 bases not matched to a gene. Germline CDR1 and CDR2: DFQATT and SNEGSKA (reference sequence). There are 14 residues in the CDR3. The CDR3 nucleotides are TGCAGTGCTACGCTAGCGGGGTTAACCGGGGAGCTGTTTTTT. This translates into CSATLAGLTGELFF.

The genes are TRBV12-5 and TRBJ1-1; no definite D call. From germline, CDR1 is LGHNT and CDR2 FRNRAP. V lost 2 bases and J lost 0, with 10 bases in between. The length of the CDR3 is 15 residues. In DNA form, the CDR3 reads TGTGCTAGTGGTTTGTTCACAGTTCTGAACACTGAAGCTTTCTTT. This gives the protein CASGLFTVLNTEAFF.